This TCR beta chain is drawn from a study of human T cells and chemical hapten exposure. This clonotype came up a few times. With 7 bases removed from V and 5 bases from J, the gap between germline ends came to 14 bases. CDR1 and CDR2 (germline): SQVTM, ANQGSEA. The CDR3 sequence is 13 residues long. The time point was: pre-sensitization, week 0. Sample treatment: therapeutic diphenylcyclopropenone sensitization with weekly scalp DPC. Prior to application of each patch test, blood was drawn. TCRdb re-derived calls from the RACE reads in MiXCR, one entry per CDR3 protein. This sample has tens of thousands of distinct CDR3 sequences, with 6.5% to 8.5% found just once.

The rearrangement links TRBV29-1 to TRBJ1-4, with D possibly being TRBD1 (5 bases). This TCR was sampled from a woman aged 25 to 39 with alopecia areata. Some clones in this sample may be carry-over from other donors' samples. Specimen: whole blood, collected in connection with sensitization to the hapten diphenylcyclopropenone (DPC). The CDR3: CSGQTEKNEKLFF. Written as DNA, the CDR3 is TGCAGCGGCCAGACAGAGAAAAATGAAAAACTGTTTTTT. The variable domain in full, with the rest retrieved from reference TRBV29-1 and TRBJ1-4, is SAVISQKPSRDICQRGTSLTIQCQVDSQVTMMFWYRQQPGQSLTLIATANQGSEATYESGFVIDKFPISRPNLTFSTLTVSNMSPEDSSIYLCSGQTEKNEKLFFGSGTQLSVL.